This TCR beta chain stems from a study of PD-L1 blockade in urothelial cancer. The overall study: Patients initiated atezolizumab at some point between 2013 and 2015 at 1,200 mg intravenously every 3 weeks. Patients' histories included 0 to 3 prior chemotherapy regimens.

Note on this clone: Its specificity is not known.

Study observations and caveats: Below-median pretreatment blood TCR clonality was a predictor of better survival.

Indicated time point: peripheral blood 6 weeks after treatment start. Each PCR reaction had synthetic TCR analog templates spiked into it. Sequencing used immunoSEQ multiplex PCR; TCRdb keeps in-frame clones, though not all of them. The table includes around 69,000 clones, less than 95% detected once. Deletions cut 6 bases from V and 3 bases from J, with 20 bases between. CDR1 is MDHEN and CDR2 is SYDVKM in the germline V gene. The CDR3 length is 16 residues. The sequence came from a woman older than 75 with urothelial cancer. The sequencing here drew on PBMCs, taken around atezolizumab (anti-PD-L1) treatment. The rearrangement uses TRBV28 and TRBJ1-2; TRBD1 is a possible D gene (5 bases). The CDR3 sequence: CASSQGGAYEHYGYTF. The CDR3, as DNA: TGTGCCAGCAGCCAAGGTGGGGCTTATGAGCACTATGGCTACACCTTC.